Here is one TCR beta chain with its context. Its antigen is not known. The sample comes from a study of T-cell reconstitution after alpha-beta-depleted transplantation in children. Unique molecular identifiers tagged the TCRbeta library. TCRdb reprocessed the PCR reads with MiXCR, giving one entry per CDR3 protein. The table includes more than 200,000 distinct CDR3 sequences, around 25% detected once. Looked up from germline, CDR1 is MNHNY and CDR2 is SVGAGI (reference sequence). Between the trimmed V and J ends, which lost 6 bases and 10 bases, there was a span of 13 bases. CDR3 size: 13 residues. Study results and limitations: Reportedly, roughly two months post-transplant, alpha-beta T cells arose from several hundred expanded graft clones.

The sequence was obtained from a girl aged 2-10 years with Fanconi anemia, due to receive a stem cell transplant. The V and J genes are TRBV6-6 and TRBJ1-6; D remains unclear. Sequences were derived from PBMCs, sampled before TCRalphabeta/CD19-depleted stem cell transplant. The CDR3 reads CASRPPSSSPLHF. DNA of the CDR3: TGTGCCAGCAGGCCGCCAAGCAGCTCACCCCTCCACTTT.